These 21 T cell receptor beta chains originate from one sample sequenced in a study of spatial heterogeneity in lung cancer (dated by TCRdb to about 2019). Explained via the paper, the time point label denotes: sample taken at primary tumor resection. TCR sequencing used whole RNA extracted from tumor and nontumor lung tissue, or from cryopreserved PBMC samples, without cell sorting. Preparation of the library involved 5' RACE. These reads were obtained on a NextSeq 500. Clones were called with MiXCR by TCRdb after fastp trimmed the public reads at Q25, and only in-frame beta chains were retained. Every entry covers one CDR3 protein and lists the most common genes and DNA from its rows. This sample holds over a thousand distinct CDR3 sequences; under 15% were observed only once. The ten most abundant clones make up less than 20% of the sample. The source was normal lung tissue next to the tumor, collected at surgery. The receptors derive from a male donor with early-stage non-small cell lung cancer.

This clonotype was seen at least ten times. The chain carries TRBV6-5 and TRBJ2-2; D unclear. V dropped 5 bases and J dropped 6 bases, with 4 bases sitting between them. The CDR3 is made up of 11 amino acids. Germline assignment: CDR1 MNHEY and CDR2 SVGAGI. DNA of the CDR3: TGTGCCAGCAGTAGTCCCGGGGAGCTGTTTTTT. Translated: CASSSPGELFF.

In its sample, this clonotype ranks as hyperexpanded. This chain uses TRBV12-3 or TRBV12-4 with TRBJ2-5, with D unresolved. This CDR3 has 13 amino acids. V lost 3 bases, J lost 4 bases, and 9 bases lay in between. In nucleotides, the CDR3 is TGTGCCAGCAGTTTGAGCCCTGGAGAGACCCAGTACTTC. This translates into CASSLSPGETQYF.

By share, this clonotype ranks as medium-sized. This rearrangement joins TRBV30 to TRBJ2-7, with 8 bases that match TRBD1. In germline, CDR1 is GTSNPN, CDR2 SVGIG (reference sequence). V was pared by 4 bases and J by 4 bases, with 3 bases of the junction left unmatched. The CDR3 totals 12 residues. CDR3 coding DNA: TGTGCCTGGAAAGACAGGGGTTACGAGCAGTACTTC. This sequence encodes CAWKDRGYEQYF.

By frequency in the sample, this clonotype is medium-sized. The V and J genes are TRBV29-1 and TRBJ2-3; a weak D match, TRBD1 (6 bases). Germline CDR1 is SQVTM and CDR2 is ANQGSEA. With 4 bases removed from V and 2 bases from J, the gap between germline ends came to 13 bases. The CDR3 covers 14 residues. The CDR3 DNA follows: TGCAGCGTTGGATCAGGGGTCACCACAGATACGCAGTATTTT. This sequence encodes CSVGSGVTTDTQYF.

This clonotype counts as hyperexpanded (1% or more). The chain is built from TRBV29-1 and TRBJ1-1; D gene ambiguous. V shed 7 bases and J shed 0 bases, with 9 bases lying between them. Germline V gene lookup returns CDR1 SQVTM and CDR2 ANQGSEA. This CDR3 has 12 residues. CDR3 region: CSAITVNTEAFF. CDR3 nucleotide sequence: TGCAGCGCTATTACAGTGAACACTGAAGCTTTCTTT.

This clonotype rates as large. This chain connects TRBV5-6 to TRBJ1-1; D is unresolved. There are 15 residues in the CDR3. Germline lookup yields CDR1 SGHDT and CDR2 YYEEEE. Trimming pared 5 bases from V and 6 bases from J, leaving 20 bases between. CDR3 bases: TGTGCCAGCAGTCCGACGGCAACGAGTAGAGCTGAAGCTTTCTTT. Its translation is CASSPTATSRAEAFF.

This clonotype has ten or more counts. V is TRBV12-3 or TRBV12-4 and J is TRBJ1-4; D not certain. The CDR3 length is 14 residues. V lost 5 bases and J 5 bases, leaving 12 bases between the germline ends. The CDR3 DNA is TGTGCCAGCAGTAGGAGCCTCGACAATGAAAAACTGTTTTTT. This encodes CASSRSLDNEKLFF.

In its sample, this clonotype is large. The chain uses TRBV12-3 or TRBV12-4 and TRBJ1-1; D is ambiguous. The CDR3 has 13 residues. With 2 bases removed from V and 0 bases from J, the gap between germline ends came to 4 bases. The DNA for the CDR3 is TGTGCCAGCAGTTTACGAGTGAACACTGAAGCTTTCTTT. Its protein is CASSLRVNTEAFF.

By frequency in the sample, this clonotype is medium-sized (0.01 to 0.1%). J is TRBJ2-5 and V is TRBV9, with 7 nucleotides matching TRBD1. Per germline, CDR1 SGDLS and CDR2 YYNGEE. The ends lost 0 bases at V and 2 bases at J; junction bases unmatched: 1. The length of the CDR3 is 14 residues. CDR3 bases: TGTGCCAGCAGCGTAGTGGACAGGCAAGAGACCCAGTACTTC. Its protein is CASSVVDRQETQYF.

This clonotype was seen a few times. This chain links TRBV12-3 or TRBV12-4 with TRBJ1-1; D ambiguous. V dropped 5 bases and J dropped 1 base, with 8 bases sitting between them. This CDR3 contains 13 residues. The CDR3 bases are TGTGCCAGCAGTGTCCGGAGGAACACTGAAGCTTTCTTT. Its protein product is CASSVRRNTEAFF.

This clonotype is large in the sample. The V call is TRBV11-2, the J call TRBJ2-1, with D possibly matching TRBD2 (7 bases). The germline V gene encodes CDR1 SGHAT and CDR2 FQNNGV. V gave up 1 base and J gave up 6 bases, with 13 bases separating them. This CDR3 has 15 residues. The CDR3 protein is CASSLGGGVGNEQFF. The CDR3 nucleotides are TGTGCCAGCAGCTTAGGGGGGGGCGTGGGCAATGAGCAGTTCTTC.

This clonotype is deemed medium-sized (0.01 to 0.1%). The rearrangement uses TRBV7-9 and TRBJ2-3, with D perhaps TRBD1 (6 bases). Germline CDR1 reads SEHNR; CDR2 reads FQNEAQ (reference sequence). This CDR3 comprises 16 residues. Trimming took off 5 bases at V and 11 bases at J, with 26 bases between the two ends. This CDR3 is CASSLLQGTFSHEQYF. The DNA of the CDR3 is TGTGCCAGCAGCCTGCTGCAGGGGACCTTTTCCCATGAGCAGTATTTT.

In this sample, this clonotype is medium-sized. V gene TRBV12-3 or TRBV12-4 combines with J gene TRBJ2-7, with D possibly TRBD1 on 6 matching bases. Trimming removed 5 bases at V and 2 bases at J, with 16 bases between. CDR3 size: 15 residues. CDR3 in DNA: TGTGCCAGCAGTCTTGGACAGTCGCTCCCCTACGAGCAGTACTTC. Translated: CASSLGQSLPYEQYF.

By share of the sample, this clonotype is large. The genes are TRBV10-3 and TRBJ2-5; D tentatively fits TRBD1 or TRBD2 (5 bases each). V shed 6 bases and J shed 3 bases, with 17 bases lying between them. Germline V CDR1 and CDR2: ENHRY, SYGVKD. There are 15 residues in the CDR3. CDR3 protein: CAIRARDGTKETQYF. The CDR3 nucleotides read TGTGCCATCAGGGCCAGGGACGGAACGAAAGAGACCCAGTACTTC.

This clonotype is large in the sample. The chain employs TRBV5-6 and TRBJ2-5; no clear D gene. Germline lookup yields CDR1 SGHDT and CDR2 YYEEEE. There are 13 residues in the CDR3. The germline V and J ends were trimmed by 0 bases and 5 bases, with 8 bases remaining between them. The chain's CDR3 is CASSLVLSETQYF. The CDR3, as DNA: TGTGCCAGCAGCTTGGTACTCAGCGAGACCCAGTACTTC.

This rearrangement joins TRBV20-1 to TRBJ2-3; 8 positions match TRBD2. The V and J ends lost 0 bases and 5 bases, in that order; junction bases with no gene match: 7. The CDR3 totals 15 residues. The germline V gene has CDR1 DFQATT and CDR2 SNEGSKA (reference sequence). The CDR3 reads CSARDERGGQDTQYF. The CDR3 DNA follows: TGCAGTGCTAGAGATGAACGCGGGGGGCAAGATACGCAGTATTTT.

This clonotype is medium-sized by share. This chain uses TRBV4-2 with TRBJ1-5, with TRBD1 identical over 8 bases. Germline loops: CDR1 LGHNA, CDR2 YNFKEQ. CDR3 size: 17 residues. With V trimmed by 4 bases and J by 1 base, 9 bases remained unmatched. The CDR3 region has the DNA TGTGCCAGCAGCCCATTCGTCCAGGGGGCGAGCAATCAGCCCCAGCATTTT. Translation: CASSPFVQGASNQPQHF.

The chain joins TRBV27 to TRBJ2-3; D is perhaps TRBD2 (7 bases). CDR1 and CDR2 from the germline V gene are MNHEY and SMNVEV (reference sequence). The CDR3 loop spans 13 amino acids. Trimming removed 10 bases at V and 0 bases at J, with 11 bases between. The CDR3 here is CATGGLSTDTQYF. CDR3 nucleotide sequence: TGTGCCACCGGGGGGCTTAGCACAGATACGCAGTATTTT.

This clonotype is termed medium-sized. V and J are TRBV20-1 and TRBJ2-7; the D gene could be TRBD1 or TRBD2 (6 bases each). CDR3 length equals 14 residues. Germline CDR1 is DFQATT and CDR2 is SNEGSKA (reference sequence). Trimming removed 1 base at V and 6 bases at J, with 16 bases between. The DNA of the CDR3 is TGCAGTGCTAGAGGTGGGGGGCCACTCTCCGAGCAGTACGTC. This codes for CSARGGGPLSEQYV.

This clonotype came up many times. In DNA, the CDR3 is TGTGCCCCCACGCGTTCGGGCCAAGATGGTGAGCTGAGCTCCTATAATTCACCCCTCCACTTT. Translated: CAPTRSGQDGELSSYNSPLHF. This chain links TRBV10-3 with TRBJ1-6; D remains unclear. Trimming shortened V by 11 bases and J by 0 bases, and 32 bases separated the two germline ends. From germline, CDR1 is ENHRY and CDR2 SYGVKD. There are 21 residues in the CDR3.

This clonotype was detected ten times or more. The genes are TRBV4-1 and TRBJ2-5; 9 nucleotides match TRBD2. The trim removed 3 bases at V and 4 bases at J, leaving 12 bases unmatched. The CDR3 consists of 17 residues. From germline, CDR1 is MGHRA and CDR2 YSYEKL. The CDR3 reads CASSHTLGRGGRETQYF. The CDR3 nucleotides are TGCGCCAGCAGCCACACCCTTGGGCGGGGGGGCAGAGAGACCCAGTACTTC.